Below, 32 T cell receptor beta chains from the same sample are listed, as sequenced in a study of blood T cell repertoires in COVID-19. Profiled with immunoSEQ multiplex PCR; TCRdb holds only in-frame clones, not every one. The top ten clones hold approximately 1.8% of a sample with about 150,000 clones, roughly four fifths of them seen once. The sequencing input was peripheral blood. The source is a man older than 75 with acute or convalescent COVID-19.

This chain links TRBV6-6 with TRBJ1-1, with 9 bases identical to TRBD1. Trimming cost V 4 bases and J 5 bases; bases outside gene matches: 11. The CDR3 length is 16 residues. Looked up from germline, CDR1 is MNHNY and CDR2 is SVGAGI (reference sequence). The CDR3: CASSWYRGLLETEAFF. For the CDR3, the DNA is TGTGCCAGCAGTTGGTACAGGGGGCTCTTGGAGACTGAAGCTTTCTTT.

The chain combines TRBV28 with TRBJ2-1, with 9 bases matching TRBD1. The CDR3 is 14 residues long. Germline values: CDR1 MDHEN, CDR2 SYDVKM. Trimming at V came to 6 bases and at J to 4 bases, leaving 4 bases not matched to a gene. The CDR3 DNA follows: TGTGCCAGCAGGACCGGGACAGGGTACAATGAGCAGTTCTTC. Amino acid sequence: CASRTGTGYNEQFF.

This clone has at least ten counts. V gene TRBV7-8 combines with J gene TRBJ2-2, with D possibly TRBD1 on 6 matching bases. The CDR3 loop spans 16 amino acids. Germline V CDR1 and CDR2: SGHVS, FQNEAQ. Trimming removed 5 bases from V and 1 base from J, with 14 bases in between. CDR3 DNA sequence: TGTGCCAGCAGCCATGGGACATCAGGGAACACCGGGGAGCTGTTTTTT. Encoded protein: CASSHGTSGNTGELFF.

The chain uses TRBV25-1 and TRBJ2-2, with TRBD2 identical over 7 bases. This CDR3 region has 13 residues. Germline V gene data show CDR1 as MGHDK and CDR2 as SYGVNS. The J segment lost 5 bases and the V segment lost 4 bases, leaving 1 base of the junction unmatched. CDR3 amino acids: CASSGRGTGELFF. The CDR3 nucleotides are TGTGCCAGCAGTGGGCGGGGGACCGGGGAGCTGTTTTTT.

The rearrangement joins TRBV18 to TRBJ2-7; 10 nucleotides agree with TRBD1. This CDR3 is built from 17 residues. Germline loops: CDR1 KGHSH, CDR2 LQKENI. V was pared by 4 bases and J by 7 bases, with 16 bases of the junction left unmatched. The DNA of the CDR3 is TGTGCCAGCTCACTTTACCACTCGACAGGGGGCGCAGATGAGCAGTACTTC. This encodes CASSLYHSTGGADEQYF.

The chain couples TRBV11-2 to TRBJ2-3; no reliable D call. The germline V gene encodes CDR1 SGHAT and CDR2 FQNNGV. Trimming took 5 bases from V and 5 from J, leaving 8 bases between them. There are 12 residues in the CDR3. CDR3 loop: CASSVTLDTQYF. The CDR3 DNA sequence: TGTGCCAGCAGCGTGACTCTAGATACGCAGTATTTT. The variable domain in full, completed from reference TRBV11-2 and TRBJ2-3, reads EAGVAQSPRYKIIEKRQSVAFWCNPISGHATLYWYQQILGQGPKLLIQFQNNGVVDDSQLPKDRFSAERLKGVDSTLKIQPAKLEDSAVYLCASSVTLDTQYFGPGTRLTVL.

This clone appeared a few times. The rearrangement uses TRBV5-4 and TRBJ1-3; D remains unclear. Germline V gene sequence: CDR1 SGHNT, CDR2 YYREEE (reference sequence). The CDR3 is made up of 13 amino acids. Trimming stripped 2 bases from V and 4 bases from J, with 7 bases between. The CDR3 is CASSFHGGNTIYF. The CDR3 DNA is TGTGCCAGCAGCTTTCACGGGGGAAACACCATATATTTT.

V and J are TRBV14 and TRBJ2-7, with a weak D call TRBD2 (5 bases). V lost 2 bases, J lost 1 base, and 6 bases lay in between. The CDR3 is made up of 13 amino acids. Looked up from germline, CDR1 is SGHDN and CDR2 is FVKESK. The CDR3 protein is CASSQSGSYEQYF. CDR3 in DNA: TGTGCCAGCAGCCAATCGGGATCCTACGAGCAGTACTTC. The complete variable domain, with remaining parts taken from reference TRBV14 and TRBJ2-7, reads EAGVTQFPSHSVIEKGQTVTLRCDPISGHDNLYWYRRVMGKEIKFLLHFVKESKQDESGMPNNRFLAERTGGTYSTLKVQPAELEDSGVYFCASSQSGSYEQYFGPGTRLTVT.

The genes are TRBV9 and TRBJ1-1; 10 bases are shared with TRBD1. Germline trimming cut 0 bases from V and 4 bases from J; bases unmatched to any gene: 3. The length of the CDR3 is 15 residues. Germline V gene data show CDR1 as SGDLS and CDR2 as YYNGEE. The CDR3 loop reads CASSVGWDRGTEAFF. The CDR3, as DNA: TGTGCCAGCAGCGTAGGTTGGGACAGGGGCACTGAAGCTTTCTTT.

The chain carries TRBV30 and TRBJ1-6, with TRBD1 matching over 11 bases. The germline CDR1 and CDR2 sequences are GTSNPN and SVGIG (reference sequence). With V trimmed by 7 bases and J by 10 bases, 9 bases remained unmatched. The CDR3 has 14 residues. The CDR3 loop reads CAFHGDRGESPLHF. The CDR3 bases are TGTGCCTTCCACGGGGACAGGGGGGAATCACCCCTCCACTTT.

The V and J genes are TRBV4-2 and TRBJ2-2, with D perhaps TRBD1 (7 bases). The V gene lost 1 base and the J gene lost 1 base, with 10 bases spanning the gap. The CDR3 runs 16 residues. Germline CDR1 and CDR2: LGHNA and YNFKEQ. CDR3 protein: CASSQVRGENTGELFF. The DNA of the CDR3 is TGTGCCAGCAGCCAAGTCAGGGGGGAGAACACCGGGGAGCTGTTTTTT.

The chain has TRBV18 and TRBJ2-1; TRBD2 aligns across 9 bases. This CDR3 region has 14 residues. Trimming took 3 bases from V and 5 from J; bases not matched to a gene: 2. The germline V gene has CDR1 KGHSH and CDR2 LQKENI. This CDR3 is CASSPASGDNEQFF. DNA of the CDR3: TGTGCCAGCTCACCGGCTAGCGGGGACAATGAGCAGTTCTTC.

The rearrangement links TRBV5-1 to TRBJ2-1; 11 bases agree with TRBD2. J lost 5 bases, V lost 4 bases, and 14 bases had no gene match. Germline V gene sequence: CDR1 SGHRS, CDR2 YFSETQ. The length of the CDR3 is 18 residues. The CDR3 nucleotides are TGCGCCAGCAGCATCGATGGGGACCCGGGACTAGCGGACAATGAGCAGTTCTTC. Protein product: CASSIDGDPGLADNEQFF.

The rearrangement links TRBV4-3 to TRBJ2-3, with no clear D. Germline CDR1 reads LGHNA; CDR2 reads YSLEER. The V end lost 1 base, the J end lost 0 bases, and 5 bases lay between the germline ends. CDR3 length equals 14 residues. The CDR3 DNA is TGCGCCAGCAGCCAAGTTGGCAGCACAGATACGCAGTATTTT. The encoded protein is CASSQVGSTDTQYF.

This chain uses TRBV5-6 with TRBJ1-3; TRBD1 aligns across 7 bases. This CDR3 contains 14 residues. With 4 bases clipped from V and 4 bases from J, the junction kept 5 bases outside the gene matches. Germline CDR1 reads SGHDT; CDR2 reads YYEEEE. DNA of the CDR3: TGTGCCAGCAGCGTCCAGGGACAGGGAAACACCATATATTTT. Its protein is CASSVQGQGNTIYF.

The chain carries TRBV6-5 and TRBJ2-5; D might be TRBD1 (6 bases). The CDR3 consists of 13 residues. The germline gives CDR1 MNHEY, CDR2 SVGAGI. V dropped 5 bases and J dropped 5 bases, with 12 bases sitting between them. The CDR3 region is CASSRPGVETQYF. DNA of the CDR3: TGTGCCAGCAGTCGTCCAGGGGTTGAGACCCAGTACTTC.

V gene TRBV6-5 combines with J gene TRBJ1-2, with D unresolved. The CDR3 consists of 12 residues. The V gene's germline CDR1 is MNHEY and CDR2 SVGAGI. With 2 bases removed from V and 10 bases from J, the gap between germline ends came to 11 bases. The CDR3 loop reads CASSYVTGHYTF. In DNA form, the CDR3 reads TGTGCCAGCAGTTACGTTACGGGTCACTACACCTTC.

The CDR3: CASSEGIGGDQPQHF. The CDR3 DNA reads as TGTGCCAGCAGTGAAGGAATAGGGGGGGATCAGCCCCAGCATTTT. The gene calls are TRBV6-1 and TRBJ1-5; D possibly corresponds to TRBD1 (6 bases). The germline V gene encodes CDR1 MNHNS and CDR2 SASEGT. Trimming shortened V by 1 base and J by 5 bases, and 12 bases separated the two germline ends. The length of the CDR3 is 15 residues.

The chain combines TRBV5-6 with TRBJ2-3, with D tentatively TRBD2 (5 bases). This CDR3 comprises 13 residues. The V gene lost 4 bases and the J gene lost 2 bases, with 8 bases spanning the gap. CDR1 is SGHDT, CDR2 YYEEEE, per germline. The CDR3 is CASSRGYTDTQYF. The CDR3 DNA sequence: TGTGCCAGCAGCCGCGGGTACACAGATACGCAGTATTTT.

This chain's CDR3 is CASSRGQGARWEKLFF. The CDR3 DNA reads TGTGCCAGCAGTAGGGGACAGGGGGCACGGTGGGAAAAACTGTTTTTT. The V call is TRBV27, the J call TRBJ1-4, with TRBD1 matching 12 bases. Germline loops: CDR1 MNHEY, CDR2 SMNVEV (reference sequence). The V segment lost 5 bases and the J segment 8 bases; nucleotides outside the gene matches: 9. This CDR3 has 16 residues.

Only one count was recorded for this clone. CDR3 loop: CASSLTGQEHSPLHF. In DNA, the CDR3 is TGCGCCAGCAGCTTGACGGGACAGGAGCATTCACCCCTCCACTTT. V and J are TRBV5-1 and TRBJ1-6, with 8 bases aligning to TRBD1. With 1 base clipped from V and 8 bases from J, the junction kept 5 bases outside the gene matches. Germline V gives CDR1 SGHRS, CDR2 YFSETQ. This CDR3 has 15 amino acids.

This rearrangement joins TRBV20-1 to TRBJ2-7, with TRBD1 identical over 7 bases. Germline V CDR1 and CDR2: DFQATT, SNEGSKA (reference sequence). Trimming at V came to 3 bases and at J to 7 bases, leaving 12 bases not matched to a gene. The CDR3 has 14 amino acids. The CDR3 nucleotides are TGCAGTGCTAGTCCAATACAGGGGCCTAAGGAGCAGTACTTC. It yields the protein CSASPIQGPKEQYF.

The chain combines TRBV13 with TRBJ1-6; a possible D gene is TRBD1 (6 bases). There are 13 residues in the CDR3. The germline V and J ends were trimmed by 2 bases and 10 bases, with 9 bases remaining between them. CDR1 PRHDT and CDR2 FYEKMQ come from the germline V gene (reference sequence). CDR3 bases: TGTGCCAGCAGCTTAAACAGGGAGTCACCCCTCCACTTT. It yields the protein CASSLNRESPLHF.

The genes are TRBV6-1 and TRBJ1-1, with 8 positions matching TRBD1. The CDR3 has 19 residues. V was clipped by 2 bases and J by 1 base; unmatched bases: 15. Per the germline V gene, CDR1 is MNHNS and CDR2 is SASEGT. The CDR3 reads CASSEPISGGIGTNTEAFF. CDR3 coding DNA: TGTGCCAGCAGTGAACCTATATCAGGGGGCATCGGTACGAACACTGAAGCTTTCTTT.

This chain uses TRBV6-5 with TRBJ2-4; TRBD2 agrees at 12 bases. V gave up 6 bases and J gave up 6 bases; unmatched junction bases: 6. Germline V gene lookup returns CDR1 MNHEY and CDR2 SVGAGI. The CDR3 is 15 residues long. CDR3: CASSRGTSGRNIQYF. The CDR3 coding sequence is TGTGCCAGCAGCCGTGGGACTAGCGGGCGAAACATTCAGTACTTC.

V gene TRBV9 combines with J gene TRBJ1-2; no clear D. V dropped 3 bases and J dropped 4 bases, with 16 bases sitting between them. The CDR3 is made up of 15 amino acids. Germline assignment: CDR1 SGDLS and CDR2 YYNGEE. The CDR3 nucleotides read TGTGCCAGCAGCGGATCATTATACAGTCGCTATGGCTACACCTTC. The encoded protein is CASSGSLYSRYGYTF.

The chain employs TRBV2 and TRBJ1-2; a weak D match, TRBD1 (5 bases). This CDR3 spans 14 amino acids. The germline gives CDR1 SNHLY, CDR2 FYNNEI. The V gene lost 4 bases and the J gene lost 2 bases, with 11 bases spanning the gap. The DNA for the CDR3 is TGTGCCAGCAGTGGGAGCGGGGCCAACTATGGCTACACCTTC. Its protein is CASSGSGANYGYTF.

V usage is TRBV7-8 and J usage is TRBJ1-3; D is uncertain. The ends were cut back, 5 bases at V and 0 bases at J, with 11 bases in the middle. Germline lookup yields CDR1 SGHVS and CDR2 FQNEAQ. CDR3 length equals 15 residues. The CDR3 protein is CASSIEAASGNTIYF. CDR3 in DNA: TGTGCCAGCAGCATCGAGGCGGCCTCTGGAAACACCATATATTTT. Full variable domain (rest looked up from reference TRBV7-8 and TRBJ1-3): GAGVSQSPRYKVAKRGQDVALRCDPISGHVSLFWYQQALGQGPEFLTYFQNEAQLDKSGLPSDRFFAERPEGSVSTLKIQRTQQEDSAVYLCASSIEAASGNTIYFGEGSWLTVV.

The gene calls are TRBV5-1 and TRBJ2-3; the D gene is possibly TRBD2 (6 bases). The germline V gene has CDR1 SGHRS and CDR2 YFSETQ. The CDR3 is 15 residues long. The germline V and J ends were trimmed by 5 bases and 0 bases, with 13 bases remaining between them. The CDR3 DNA reads as TGCGCCAGCAGGCCGGGACTCTCCAGCACAGATACGCAGTATTTT. It translates to CASRPGLSSTDTQYF.

A single count supports this clone. The V gene is TRBV10-3, the J gene TRBJ2-5, with D possibly being TRBD1 (7 bases). Germline V CDR1 and CDR2: ENHRY, SYGVKD. The CDR3 runs 15 residues. V lost 0 bases to trimming and J lost 5 bases, with 13 bases between them. The CDR3 reads CAISESRGAGETQYF. CDR3 DNA: TGTGCCATCAGTGAGTCCAGGGGGGCAGGCGAGACCCAGTACTTC.

This clone has a handful of counts. The V and J genes are TRBV7-8 and TRBJ2-5; 12 bases fit TRBD1. With 4 bases clipped from V and 7 bases from J, the junction kept 13 bases outside the gene matches. The CDR3 contains 17 residues. Germline V gene data show CDR1 as SGHVS and CDR2 as FQNEAQ. The CDR3 region is CASSSGQGARPSGTQYF. The CDR3 DNA sequence: TGTGCCAGCAGCTCGGGACAGGGGGCGAGACCATCAGGGACCCAGTACTTC.

CDR3 sequence: CASSLYQGSQFF. The CDR3 DNA reads as TGTGCCAGCAGCTTGTATCAGGGTTCGCAGTTCTTC. The rearrangement uses TRBV5-5 and TRBJ2-1, with D tentatively TRBD1 (5 bases). V was cut by 1 base and J by 12 bases, with 11 bases left in between. The germline CDR1 and CDR2 sequences are SGHKS and YYEKEE (reference sequence). The CDR3 is made up of 12 amino acids.